A single sample gave rise to the 12 T cell receptor beta chains below, sequenced in a study of shared clonotypes between healthy human individuals. As defined, naive CD8 cells were CD45RO-negative and positively selected for CCR7, with terminally differentiated effector memory CD45RA+ cells excluded. Using immunoSEQ multiplex PCR, the repertoire was profiled, and TCRdb retains in-frame clones only, with some absent. The repertoire holds over 800,000 clones, with nearly 95% as singletons. The sequenced sample was naive CD8+ T cells sorted from blood. These receptors all come from a man aged 30 to 39 in good health.

The V gene is TRBV27, the J gene TRBJ2-3; D is perhaps TRBD1 (6 bases). The CDR3 loop spans 19 amino acids. CDR1 is MNHEY and CDR2 is SMNVEV in the germline V gene (reference sequence). Trimming took off 9 bases at V and 1 base at J, with 29 bases between the two ends. CDR3 bases: TGTGCCAGAGGGGGACCCTGGGGCGTCCCCTTTGCCGGCACAGATACGCAGTATTTT. Its translation is CARGGPWGVPFAGTDTQYF.

J is TRBJ2-5 and V is TRBV10-3; 13 bases fit TRBD2. This CDR3 has 17 amino acids. Germline V CDR1 and CDR2: ENHRY, SYGVKD. With V trimmed by 8 bases and J by 5 bases, 14 bases remained unmatched. CDR3 in amino acids: CAIGSTGLAGVRETQYF. CDR3 sequence (DNA): TGTGCCATCGGATCTACTGGACTAGCGGGAGTGCGGGAGACCCAGTACTTC.

The rearrangement uses TRBV6-6 and TRBJ2-7; D remains unclear. This CDR3 contains 15 residues. The germline V and J ends were trimmed by 4 bases and 9 bases, with 22 bases remaining between them. Germline CDR1 reads MNHNY; CDR2 reads SVGAGI (reference sequence). CDR3 coding DNA: TGTGCCAGCAGTTCGGTGGGCAAATACGAAGAGTGGCAGTACTTC. This encodes CASSSVGKYEEWQYF.

The rearrangement links TRBV7-2 to TRBJ1-5; 9 nucleotides match TRBD1. CDR3 length equals 18 residues. V was pared by 5 bases and J by 1 base, with 12 bases of the junction left unmatched. Germline CDR1 and CDR2: SGHTA and FQGNSA. CDR3 nucleotide sequence: TGTGCCAGCAGCCCAAGCCGGGACAGGGTGACGAGCAATCAGCCCCAGCATTTT. Translated, it gives CASSPSRDRVTSNQPQHF.

CDR3 amino acids: CASSPRDRGDEQYF. DNA for the CDR3: TGTGCCAGCAGTCCCCGGGACAGGGGTGACGAGCAGTACTTC. J is TRBJ2-7 and V is TRBV27; 10 bases map to TRBD1. CDR1 is MNHEY and CDR2 is SMNVEV in the germline V gene (reference sequence). The length of the CDR3 is 14 residues. The ends lost 5 bases at V and 5 bases at J; junction bases unmatched: 6.

The V call is TRBV19, the J call TRBJ2-7, with 8 bases fitting TRBD2. V was pared by 6 bases and J by 2 bases, with 9 bases of the junction left unmatched. The CDR3 has 15 amino acids. Germline CDR1 LNHDA, CDR2 SQIVND (reference sequence). In DNA form, the CDR3 reads TGTGCCAGTAGCAACACCGGGACTAGGGCCTACGAGCAGTACTTC. Protein: CASSNTGTRAYEQYF.

The genes are TRBV7-9 and TRBJ2-7; 10 positions match TRBD1. V lost 4 bases and J lost 5; bases outside the gene matches: 8. This CDR3 spans 15 amino acids. Germline CDR1 reads SEHNR; CDR2 reads FQNEAQ (reference sequence). The CDR3 loop is CASSSLGQGDDEQYF. CDR3 in DNA: TGTGCCAGCAGCTCCCTAGGACAGGGGGATGACGAGCAGTACTTC.

This clone occurred once. V gene TRBV27 combines with J gene TRBJ2-7; 7 nucleotides line up with TRBD2. This CDR3 is 14 amino acids long. Germline-derived CDR1 and CDR2 are MNHEY and SMNVEV (reference sequence). V was pared by 2 bases and J by 3 bases, with 4 bases of the junction left unmatched. CDR3 nucleotides: TGTGCCAGCAGTTTAGACGGCGGGGGCTACGAGCAGTACTTC. It yields the protein CASSLDGGGYEQYF.

V and J are TRBV7-9 and TRBJ1-2; 7 nucleotides align to TRBD1. Germline V CDR1 and CDR2: SEHNR, FQNEAQ (reference sequence). J was trimmed by 6 bases and V by 5 bases; bases with no gene match: 6. CDR3 length equals 13 residues. Here the CDR3 DNA reads TGTGCCAGCAGCATAACCAGGGGGGATGGCTACACCTTC. It specifies CASSITRGDGYTF.

V and J are TRBV5-1 and TRBJ2-3; D is uncertain. Germline CDR1 and CDR2: SGHRS and YFSETQ. Trimming took off 1 base at V and 2 bases at J, with 8 bases between the two ends. The CDR3 runs 14 residues. CDR3 bases: TGCGCCAGCAGCTTGTTTGCCTCCACAGATACGCAGTATTTT. Residues: CASSLFASTDTQYF.

The rearrangement links TRBV5-5 to TRBJ1-1; D is unclear. With 0 bases removed from V and 2 bases from J, the gap between germline ends came to 8 bases. The CDR3 is made up of 14 amino acids. Looked up from germline, CDR1 is SGHKS and CDR2 is YYEKEE (reference sequence). Here the CDR3 reads CASSLGHTNTEAFF. The CDR3 DNA reads TGTGCCAGCAGCTTGGGGCATACCAACACTGAAGCTTTCTTT.

This sequence joins TRBV15 and TRBJ2-1, with TRBD1 matching over 9 bases. The V gene end was trimmed by 5 bases and the J gene end by 8 bases; junction bases not matched to a gene: 13. Looked up from germline, CDR1 is LNHNV and CDR2 is YYDKDF (reference sequence). The CDR3 runs to 16 residues. This chain's CDR3 is CATSLRPGQGFYEQFF. CDR3 nucleotide sequence: TGTGCCACCAGCTTACGACCGGGACAGGGATTCTATGAGCAGTTCTTC.